These 27 T cell receptor beta chains originate from one sample sequenced in a study of T-cell memory formation after mild COVID-19. From the 5' RACE reads, TCRdb called clonotypes with MiXCR, one entry per CDR3 protein. The table shows 350,000 to 500,000 distinct CDR3 sequences, with about 25% occurring only once. Sequencing was carried out using PBMCs or a T cell subset sorted from them (not recorded which). These receptors all stem from an adult woman who had mild COVID-19 (a few samples of this study predate the infection). Cell type and time point are not known.

The chain carries TRBV4-3 and TRBJ2-3, with a possible D match to TRBD1 (6 bases). Germline loops: CDR1 LGHNA, CDR2 YSLEER. The CDR3 totals 16 residues. Trimming stripped 0 bases from V and 4 bases from J, with 14 bases between. CDR3 nucleotide sequence: TGCGCCAGCAGCCAAGAAACTTACAGGGTTGCAGATACGCAGTATTTT. This translates into CASSQETYRVADTQYF.

The chain is built from TRBV7-2 and TRBJ2-4; 10 bases are shared with TRBD1. Germline values: CDR1 SGHTA, CDR2 FQGNSA. V shed 3 bases, J shed 1 base, and the junction held 9 bases outside the gene matches. This CDR3 comprises 18 residues. The CDR3 region has the DNA TGTGCCAGCAGCTTCCGGGACAGGGGCCTCCCTGCCAAAAACATTCAGTACTTC. Residues: CASSFRDRGLPAKNIQYF.

This clonotype was seen a few times. The rearrangement links TRBV29-1 to TRBJ2-3; the match to TRBD2 covers 7 bases. CDR1 SQVTM and CDR2 ANQGSEA come from the germline V gene. This CDR3 contains 16 residues. The V segment lost 0 bases and the J segment 1 base; nucleotides outside the gene matches: 7. Here the CDR3 reads CSVEDLSGHRTDTQYF. CDR3 DNA sequence: TGCAGCGTTGAAGATCTTAGCGGGCACCGCACAGATACGCAGTATTTT.

There are a few counts of this clonotype. This chain uses TRBV7-2 with TRBJ2-3; TRBD2 agrees at 9 bases. The V segment lost 1 base and the J segment 7 bases; nucleotides outside the gene matches: 9. The CDR3 loop spans 16 amino acids. Germline V gives CDR1 SGHTA, CDR2 FQGNSA. DNA of the CDR3: TGTGCCAGCAGCTTAGAGGGGACTAGCTATTCGAATACGCAGTATTTT. Protein: CASSLEGTSYSNTQYF. Based on the CDR3 plus reference TRBV7-2 and TRBJ2-3, the full variable domain is GAGVSQSPSNKVTEKGKDVELRCDPISGHTALYWYRQSLGQGLEFLIYFQGNSAPDKSGLPSDRFSAERTGGSVSTLTIQRTQQEDSAVYLCASSLEGTSYSNTQYFGPGTRLTVL.

This clonotype was counted only a few times. J is TRBJ2-1 and V is TRBV29-1; 9 nucleotides line up with TRBD2. The V segment lost 7 bases and the J segment 6 bases; nucleotides outside the gene matches: 10. CDR1 and CDR2 from the germline V gene are SQVTM and ANQGSEA. This CDR3 comprises 14 residues. CDR3 DNA sequence: TGCAGCGGTCGAAGGGCGGGAGGGCCCAATGAGCAGTTCTTC. Protein: CSGRRAGGPNEQFF.

This clonotype was seen only a few times. The chain couples TRBV2 to TRBJ1-2; the D gene is possibly TRBD1 (6 bases). The germline V gene has CDR1 SNHLY and CDR2 FYNNEI. V was clipped by 7 bases and J by 5 bases, with 14 bases between them. This CDR3 has 13 amino acids. The CDR3 coding sequence is TGTGCCAGCACCGACCAGGGGTATTATGGCTACACCTTC. It translates to CASTDQGYYGYTF.

The chain carries TRBV9 and TRBJ2-2; 7 positions match TRBD1. This CDR3 has 16 residues. V was clipped by 0 bases and J by 7 bases; unmatched bases: 9. The V gene's germline CDR1 is SGDLS and CDR2 YYNGEE. The CDR3 DNA is TGTGCCAGCAGCGTAGTTCAAGGGGGCATGGTCGGGGAGCTGTTTTTT. This gives the protein CASSVVQGGMVGELFF.

The chain couples TRBV20-1 to TRBJ2-7; 7 nucleotides line up with TRBD2. Germline CDR1 DFQATT, CDR2 SNEGSKA (reference sequence). The CDR3 runs to 13 residues. J lost 4 bases, V lost 2 bases, and 5 bases had no gene match. CDR3 sequence: CSARLMGGYEQYF. The CDR3 coding sequence is TGCAGTGCTAGATTAATGGGGGGGTACGAGCAGTACTTC.

The genes are TRBV5-4 and TRBJ2-1; 9 nucleotides match TRBD2. The CDR3 contains 17 residues. Trimming cost V 4 bases and J 7 bases; bases outside gene matches: 15. Germline CDR1 and CDR2: SGHNT and YYREEE (reference sequence). CDR3 coding DNA: TGTGCCAGCAGCAACCCTACCTTAGCGGGAGAGAGAAATGAGCAGTTCTTC. It yields the protein CASSNPTLAGERNEQFF.

This clonotype was found a few times. The chain employs TRBV6-5 and TRBJ1-5; TRBD1 matches 10 bases. CDR1 MNHEY and CDR2 SVGAGI come from the germline V gene. The CDR3 sequence is 14 residues long. The ends lost 4 bases at V and 7 bases at J; junction bases unmatched: 4. This CDR3 is CASSWDRGGQPQHF. CDR3 sequence (DNA): TGTGCCAGCAGTTGGGACAGGGGAGGGCAGCCCCAGCATTTT.

The V call is TRBV15, the J call TRBJ2-6; no reliable D call. Trimming took off 3 bases at V and 0 bases at J, with 9 bases between the two ends. The CDR3 extends over 16 amino acids. Per the germline V gene, CDR1 is LNHNV and CDR2 is YYDKDF (reference sequence). CDR3 nucleotide sequence: TGTGCCACCAGCAGGTTAGGCGTCTCTGGGGCCAACGTCCTGACTTTC. Translated: CATSRLGVSGANVLTF.

This sequence joins TRBV18 and TRBJ2-5; D is unclear. This CDR3 region has 13 residues. The V end lost 1 base, the J end lost 5 bases, and 8 bases lay between the germline ends. Germline CDR1 reads KGHSH; CDR2 reads LQKENI. CDR3 loop: CASSPLEQETQYF. The CDR3 DNA is TGTGCCAGCTCACCACTGGAACAGGAGACCCAGTACTTC. Supplemented by reference TRBV18 and TRBJ2-5, the full variable domain reads NAGVMQNPRHLVRRRGQEARLRCSPMKGHSHVYWYRQLPEEGLKFMVYLQKENIIDESGMPKERFSAEFPKEGPSILRIQQVVRGDSAAYFCASSPLEQETQYFGPGTRLLVL.

The count of this clonotype is one. The rearrangement joins TRBV11-3 to TRBJ1-3, with a possible D match to TRBD1 (5 bases). Germline CDR1 is SGHNT and CDR2 is YENEEA. Between the trimmed V and J ends, which lost 5 bases and 7 bases, there was a span of 12 bases. The CDR3 loop spans 13 amino acids. The CDR3: CASSPGKLNTIYF. The DNA of the CDR3 is TGTGCCAGCAGCCCAGGGAAATTGAACACCATATATTTT.

The table lists this clonotype with a few counts. The chain has TRBV5-1 and TRBJ2-2; D is perhaps TRBD1 (6 bases). The CDR3 is 15 amino acids. Germline V lookup: CDR1 SGHRS, CDR2 YFSETQ. Trimming took 1 base from V and 5 from J, leaving 12 bases between them. The CDR3 region is CASSLRDTRTGELFF. In DNA form, the CDR3 reads TGCGCCAGCAGCTTGAGGGACACACGGACCGGGGAGCTGTTTTTT.

The chain uses TRBV19 and TRBJ1-2; D might be TRBD1 (6 bases). The CDR3 has 15 amino acids. Trimming removed 5 bases from V and 2 bases from J, with 15 bases in between. The V gene's germline CDR1 is LNHDA and CDR2 SQIVND (reference sequence). The CDR3 reads CASSRTVEMNYGYTF. CDR3 sequence (DNA): TGTGCCAGTAGTCGGACAGTAGAGATGAACTATGGCTACACCTTC. The full variable domain, in which reference TRBV19 and TRBJ1-2 provide the parts outside the CDR3, is DGGITQSPKYLFRKEGQNVTLSCEQNLNHDAMYWYRQDPGQGLRLIYYSQIVNDFQKGDIAEGYSVSREKKESFPLTVTSAQKNPTAFYLCASSRTVEMNYGYTFGSGTRLTVV.

This clonotype has just a few counts. The chain recombines TRBV7-2 with TRBJ2-7; 7 positions match TRBD2. Germline trimming cut 2 bases from V and 1 base from J; bases unmatched to any gene: 5. The CDR3 consists of 15 residues. From germline, CDR1 is SGHTA and CDR2 FQGNSA. Written as DNA, the CDR3 is TGTGCCAGCAGCTTAACCGGGAGGAGGTCCTACGAGCAGTACTTC. The encoded protein is CASSLTGRRSYEQYF.

V and J are TRBV30 and TRBJ2-7, with D maybe TRBD2 (7 bases). The CDR3 runs 15 residues. Deletions cut 0 bases from V and 4 bases from J, with 16 bases between. The germline gives CDR1 GTSNPN, CDR2 SVGIG (reference sequence). CDR3 region: CAWSVPAGASYEQYF. CDR3 DNA sequence: TGTGCCTGGAGTGTTCCGGCGGGGGCGAGTTACGAGCAGTACTTC.

This clonotype was seen only a few times. This chain joins TRBV7-9 and TRBJ2-7; D is undetermined. CDR1 and CDR2 from the germline V gene are SEHNR and FQNEAQ (reference sequence). The CDR3 is 17 amino acids. Deletions cut 5 bases from V and 2 bases from J, with 22 bases between. CDR3 bases: TGTGCCAGCAGCCACCCCACAGCCAAAAGTCTTACCTACGAGCAGTACTTC. As protein: CASSHPTAKSLTYEQYF. The variable domain in full, completed from reference TRBV7-9 and TRBJ2-7, reads DTGVSQNPRHKITKRGQNVTFRCDPISEHNRLYWYRQTLGQGPEFLTYFQNEAQLEKSRLLSDRFSAERPKGSFSTLEIQRTEQGDSAMYLCASSHPTAKSLTYEQYFGPGTRLTVT.

This clonotype has more than one count but fewer than ten. The chain couples TRBV12-3 or TRBV12-4 to TRBJ1-5, with D possibly TRBD1 on 6 matching bases. V was pared by 6 bases and J by 2 bases, with 11 bases between. CDR3 size: 14 residues. Here the CDR3 reads CASSRNRGNQPQHF. The CDR3 region has the DNA TGTGCCAGCAGCCGAAACAGGGGCAATCAGCCCCAGCATTTT.

This clonotype was recorded a few times. The V call is TRBV6-2 or TRBV6-3, the J call TRBJ1-2, with 9 bases aligning to TRBD1. With 2 bases clipped from V and 7 bases from J, the junction kept 5 bases outside the gene matches. Germline V lookup: CDR1 MNHEY, CDR2 SVGEGT. The CDR3 spans 14 residues. CDR3 nucleotides: TGTGCCAGCAGTTACCGGGACAGGGCGTTTGGCTACACCTTC. It encodes CASSYRDRAFGYTF.

DNA of the CDR3: TGCGCCAGCAGCTTGGCCGGGGGAGGGTACAATGAGCAGTTCTTC. Translating it yields CASSLAGGGYNEQFF. J is TRBJ2-1 and V is TRBV5-1, with 7 bases lining up with TRBD2. J lost 4 bases, V lost 0 bases, and 4 bases had no gene match. The V gene's germline CDR1 is SGHRS and CDR2 YFSETQ. CDR3 length: 15 amino acids.

Comments on this clonotype: The junction and the germline gene differ at one end; a read error may be behind it. The V gene is TRBV20-1, the J gene TRBJ2-2; a possible D gene is TRBD2 (5 bases). The germline V gene has CDR1 DFQATT and CDR2 SNEGSKA (reference sequence). The CDR3 sequence is 14 residues long. Written as DNA, the CDR3 is TGCAGTGCCAGAGCGGCAGGAGCCACCGGGGAGCTGTTTTTT. Translating it yields CSARAAGATGELFF.

As DNA, the CDR3 is TGCAGTGCAAGGGGGCTAGCGGAAACAACCTGGGAGACCCAGTACTTC. Translation: CSARGLAETTWETQYF. The chain has TRBV20-1 and TRBJ2-5; perhaps D is TRBD1 or TRBD2 (7 bases each). The germline V gene encodes CDR1 DFQATT and CDR2 SNEGSKA (reference sequence). The CDR3 extends over 16 amino acids. Deletions cut 6 bases from V and 5 bases from J, with 25 bases between.

This clonotype has ten or more counts. This chain connects TRBV20-1 to TRBJ2-2; D may be TRBD2 (5 bases). V was trimmed by 0 bases and J by 6 bases, leaving 14 bases between them. Germline values: CDR1 DFQATT, CDR2 SNEGSKA (reference sequence). This CDR3 spans 15 amino acids. CDR3 protein: CSARDATRGAGELFF. CDR3 DNA: TGCAGTGCTAGAGATGCGACACGGGGAGCCGGGGAGCTGTTTTTT.

The chain combines TRBV6-2 or TRBV6-3 with TRBJ1-2; 7 bases are a match to TRBD1. This CDR3 has 14 amino acids. V dropped 2 bases and J dropped 4; count of bases not matched to a gene: 4. Germline-derived CDR1 and CDR2 are MNHEY and SVGEGT. CDR3 in DNA: TGTGCCAGCAGTTACAGGGGGCGCGCCTATGGCTACACCTTC. This sequence encodes CASSYRGRAYGYTF.

This clonotype was counted many times. The CDR3 loop is CAISESGLAGNEQFF. Here the CDR3 DNA reads TGTGCCATCAGTGAGTCGGGGCTAGCGGGAAATGAGCAGTTCTTC. The chain has TRBV10-3 and TRBJ2-1, with 9 bases identical to TRBD2. The ends lost 0 bases at V and 7 bases at J; junction bases unmatched: 4. The CDR3 contains 15 residues. Germline CDR1 reads ENHRY; CDR2 reads SYGVKD.

V and J are TRBV12-3 or TRBV12-4 and TRBJ2-5, with 13 bases matching TRBD2. The V and J ends lost 2 bases and 0 bases, in that order; junction bases with no gene match: 6. The CDR3 totals 18 residues. The CDR3 coding sequence is TGTGCCAGCAGTTTAAGACTAGCGGGGGGCCCGTACCAAGAGACCCAGTACTTC. Translated: CASSLRLAGGPYQETQYF.